These 10 T cell receptor beta chains came from one sample sequenced in a study of blood T cell repertoires in COVID-19 (dated by TCRdb to the early 2020s). The library relied on the immunoSEQ multiplex PCR assay. TCRdb limited this immuneACCESS table to in-frame rearrangements with V and J called. A share of clones is missing; checked studies link under half to unresolved V genes, and the rest is unexplained. For this sample there are about 140,000 clones; around 80% appear just once. The ten top clones hold approximately 9.5% of the sample. The sample consisted of peripheral blood. Receptors were obtained from a woman aged 80 or over in a cohort sampled during active or convalescent COVID-19.

This clone was counted a few times. The V gene is TRBV3-1 (or the pseudogene TRBV3-2), the J gene TRBJ1-4; the match to TRBD1 covers 8 bases. Per germline, CDR1 LGHDT and CDR2 YNNKEL (reference sequence). The CDR3 is made up of 14 amino acids. V lost 4 bases, J lost 4 bases, and 2 bases stayed unmatched. CDR3 sequence (DNA): TGTGCCAGCAGCCCAGGGACAGGTAATGAAAAACTGTTTTTT. Translated: CASSPGTGNEKLFF.

The chain carries TRBV11-2 and TRBJ1-2, with D possibly TRBD1 on 6 matching bases. This CDR3 comprises 11 residues. With 5 bases removed from V and 13 bases from J, the gap between germline ends came to 14 bases. Per germline, CDR1 SGHAT and CDR2 FQNNGV. Here the CDR3 DNA reads TGTGCCAGCAGCCCCCGGGACATTCCCACCTTC. As protein: CASSPRDIPTF.

This rearrangement joins TRBV9 to TRBJ1-3; possibly TRBD1 for D (5 bases). The germline gives CDR1 SGDLS, CDR2 YYNGEE. The CDR3 is made up of 17 amino acids. Deletions cut 0 bases from V and 0 bases from J, with 13 bases between. CDR3 region: CASSVGQTGISGNTIYF. The DNA for the CDR3 is TGTGCCAGCAGCGTAGGCCAAACAGGAATCTCTGGAAACACCATATATTTT.

V gene TRBV6-5 combines with J gene TRBJ2-7; weak D call: TRBD1 (5 bases). V lost 10 bases and J 3 bases, leaving 19 bases between the germline ends. The length of the CDR3 is 14 residues. Germline CDR1 reads MNHEY; CDR2 reads SVGAGI. CDR3 in amino acids: CATLPDRTRYEQYF. For the CDR3, the DNA is TGTGCCACTTTACCCGACAGAACTCGCTACGAGCAGTACTTC.

The chain carries TRBV19 and TRBJ2-1; weak D call: TRBD2 (6 bases). Trimming removed 6 bases at V and 6 bases at J, with 18 bases between. From germline, CDR1 is LNHDA and CDR2 SQIVND (reference sequence). The CDR3 covers 15 residues. In DNA, the CDR3 is TGTGCCAGTAGCACATCGGGGGTCCCCCTCAATGAGCAGTTCTTC. It is translated as CASSTSGVPLNEQFF. Together with reference TRBV19 and TRBJ2-1, the CDR3 gives the full variable domain: DGGITQSPKYLFRKEGQNVTLSCEQNLNHDAMYWYRQDPGQGLRLIYYSQIVNDFQKGDIAEGYSVSREKKESFPLTVTSAQKNPTAFYLCASSTSGVPLNEQFFGPGTRLTVL.

CDR3 nucleotides: TGTGCCAGCAGCCGAATTCGGAACTATGGCTACACCTTC. This sequence encodes CASSRIRNYGYTF. The gene calls are TRBV7-8 and TRBJ1-2, with D unresolved. CDR1 SGHVS and CDR2 FQNEAQ come from the germline V gene. This CDR3 is 13 amino acids long. V shed 5 bases and J shed 2 bases, with 9 bases lying between them.

CDR3 region: CASSASADTDTQYF. CDR3 DNA: TGCGCCAGCAGCGCGTCGGCGGACACAGATACGCAGTATTTT. This chain uses TRBV5-1 with TRBJ2-3; D is ambiguous. The germline CDR1 and CDR2 sequences are SGHRS and YFSETQ. CDR3 length: 14 residues. V was clipped by 4 bases and J by 2 bases, with 11 bases between them.

The chain combines TRBV6-2 or TRBV6-3 with TRBJ2-7; 8 bases align to TRBD2. CDR3 size: 13 residues. V gave up 2 bases and J gave up 6 bases; unmatched junction bases: 3. The V gene's germline CDR1 is MNHEY and CDR2 SVGEGT. The CDR3 loop is CASSYGTSSEQYF. The CDR3 region has the DNA TGTGCCAGCAGTTACGGGACTAGTAGCGAGCAGTACTTC.

This chain uses TRBV7-3 with TRBJ1-6; tentative D call: TRBD1 (6 bases). Germline V gene data show CDR1 as SGHTA and CDR2 as FQGTGA. The CDR3 sequence is 13 residues long. Trimming took off 5 bases at V and 9 bases at J, with 11 bases between the two ends. CDR3 nucleotides: TGTGCCAGCAGCCTACAGGGAGTTTCACCCCTCCACTTT. Protein: CASSLQGVSPLHF. Variable domain in full (rest from reference TRBV7-3 and TRBJ1-6): GAGVSQTPSNKVTEKGKYVELRCDPISGHTALYWYRQSLGQGPEFLIYFQGTGAADDSGLPNDRFFAVRPEGSVSTLKIQRTERGDSAVYLCASSLQGVSPLHFGNGTRLTVT.

This clone was observed a handful of times. The chain uses TRBV6-1 and TRBJ1-6; possibly TRBD1 for D (6 bases). The CDR3 has 15 residues. Germline V CDR1 and CDR2: MNHNS, SASEGT. Trimming left V 2 bases short and J 4 bases short, with 9 bases between. The chain's CDR3 is CASSESQGYNSPLHF. The CDR3 DNA is TGTGCCAGCAGTGAATCACAGGGTTATAATTCACCCCTCCACTTT.